This T cell receptor beta chain derives from a study of control samples from healthy donors and cancer patients. Measured with immunoSEQ multiplex PCR; TCRdb has only the in-frame clones, and not every one. The data show over 150,000 clones, with about 94% seen just once and about 14% held by the top ten. From germline, CDR1 is MGHRA and CDR2 YSYEKL. CDR3 length: 15 residues. Trimming took 0 bases from V and 6 from J; bases not matched to a gene: 7. Sequenced sample: PBMCs. This receptor was obtained from a man aged 55-75 years with colorectal cancer. J is TRBJ2-7 and V is TRBV4-1; 8 nucleotides agree with TRBD1. CDR3 bases: TGCGCCAGCAGCCAAGATAAGGACAGGGAAGGCGAGCAGTACTTC. It specifies CASSQDKDREGEQYF.